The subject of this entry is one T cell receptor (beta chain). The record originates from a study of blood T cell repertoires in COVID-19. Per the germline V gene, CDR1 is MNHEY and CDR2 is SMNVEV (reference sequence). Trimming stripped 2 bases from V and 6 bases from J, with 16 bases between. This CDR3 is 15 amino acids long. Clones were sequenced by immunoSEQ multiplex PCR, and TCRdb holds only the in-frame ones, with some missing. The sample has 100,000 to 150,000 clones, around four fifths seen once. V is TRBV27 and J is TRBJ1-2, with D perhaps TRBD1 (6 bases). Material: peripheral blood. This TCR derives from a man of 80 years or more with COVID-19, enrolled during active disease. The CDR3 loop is CASSLKGRGENGYTF. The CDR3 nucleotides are TGTGCCAGCAGTTTAAAGGGCAGGGGAGAGAATGGCTACACCTTC.